These 24 T cell receptor beta chains originate from one sample sequenced in a study of cytomegalovirus exposure and HLA in healthy donors. Primers included in the PCR were 60 Vbeta and 13 Jbeta primers. Sequencing was performed with immunoSEQ multiplex PCR; in TCRdb, only in-frame clones are kept and a portion is missing. The table records 50,000 to 60,000 clones, roughly 74% of them present only once. Sequencing was carried out using PBMCs. The receptor set was obtained from a female donor in good health and CMV-seronegative.

Here the CDR3 reads CASRLGLPTDTQYF. The CDR3 coding sequence is TGTGCCAGCAGACTGGGACTGCCCACAGATACGCAGTATTTT. The chain joins TRBV6-5 to TRBJ2-3; the D gene is possibly TRBD2 (6 bases). V was shortened by 6 bases and J by 2 bases, with 12 bases between the two germline ends. The CDR3 has 14 residues. Germline-derived CDR1 and CDR2 are MNHEY and SVGAGI.

The count of this clone is one. The V call is TRBV27, the J call TRBJ1-1, with 7 bases identical to TRBD1. V shed 2 bases, J shed 4 bases, and the junction held 4 bases outside the gene matches. The CDR3 runs to 14 residues. CDR1 and CDR2 (germline): MNHEY, SMNVEV (reference sequence). CDR3 in DNA: TGTGCCAGCAGTTTAGCAGGGGGATCCACTGAAGCTTTCTTT. Its protein is CASSLAGGSTEAFF.

The chain employs TRBV4-1 and TRBJ1-1; 8 nucleotides match TRBD1. Germline lookup yields CDR1 MGHRA and CDR2 YSYEKL. This CDR3 has 18 residues. Losses at the gene ends were 1 base for V and 2 bases for J; bases not matched to a gene: 12. In DNA form, the CDR3 reads TGCGCCAGCAGCCAAGCCGGACAGGGACGCCGTTCTAACACTGAAGCTTTCTTT. Translating it yields CASSQAGQGRRSNTEAFF.

The chain employs TRBV6-1 and TRBJ1-1; the D gene is possibly TRBD1 (6 bases). The germline gives CDR1 MNHNS, CDR2 SASEGT. V was shortened by 6 bases and J by 2 bases, with 13 bases between the two germline ends. This CDR3 region has 14 residues. The CDR3 sequence: CASRLDSVNTEAFF. Here the CDR3 DNA reads TGTGCCAGCAGACTGGACAGCGTAAACACTGAAGCTTTCTTT.

CDR3 DNA: TGTGCCAGCCAAAATAGCAATGGAGCCAAAAACATTCAGTACTTC. It is translated as CASQNSNGAKNIQYF. This sequence joins TRBV27 and TRBJ2-4, with D hard to call. Trimming stripped 8 bases from V and 0 bases from J, with 14 bases between. Germline loops: CDR1 MNHEY, CDR2 SMNVEV (reference sequence). The CDR3 contains 15 residues.

The chain carries TRBV12-5 and TRBJ1-3; the D gene is possibly TRBD1 (5 bases). V dropped 2 bases and J dropped 4 bases, with 12 bases sitting between them. Germline values: CDR1 LGHNT, CDR2 FRNRAP. CDR3 size: 15 residues. The CDR3 DNA reads as TGTGCTAGTGGTTTGTGGGGGAGGAGGGGAAACACCATATATTTT. Residues: CASGLWGRRGNTIYF.

The chain carries TRBV30 and TRBJ1-1; no reliable D call. V was shortened by 8 bases and J by 0 bases, with 7 bases between the two germline ends. The CDR3 covers 11 residues. Germline loops: CDR1 GTSNPN, CDR2 SVGIG (reference sequence). CDR3 amino acids: CARGMNTEAFF. CDR3 in DNA: TGTGCCAGAGGGATGAACACTGAAGCTTTCTTT.

The rearrangement joins TRBV5-1 to TRBJ2-6; 7 nucleotides match TRBD1. The V gene's germline CDR1 is SGHRS and CDR2 YFSETQ. Trimming removed 3 bases from V and 0 bases from J; junction bases left unmatched: 9. The CDR3 has 18 amino acids. CDR3 residues: CASSSGQPTYSGANVLTF. DNA for the CDR3: TGCGCCAGCAGCTCGGGACAGCCGACCTACTCTGGGGCCAACGTCCTGACTTTC.

The chain uses TRBV15 and TRBJ2-3, with D possibly TRBD1 on 8 matching bases. CDR1 LNHNV and CDR2 YYDKDF come from the germline V gene (reference sequence). Trimming shortened V by 4 bases and J by 7 bases, and 21 bases separated the two germline ends. The CDR3 is 16 residues long. The CDR3 region is CATSKGTTGGFNTQYF. The CDR3, as DNA: TGTGCCACCAGCAAGGGGACTACAGGGGGGTTCAATACGCAGTATTTT.

This clone turned up a few times. The chain employs TRBV2 and TRBJ1-2; D gene uncertain. Trimming removed 5 bases at V and 1 base at J, with 5 bases between. The CDR3 spans 12 residues. The germline CDR1 and CDR2 sequences are SNHLY and FYNNEI. Written as DNA, the CDR3 is TGTGCCAGCAGTCGACTTAACTATGGCTACACCTTC. This sequence encodes CASSRLNYGYTF.

J is TRBJ1-2 and V is TRBV7-2; the D gene is possibly TRBD1 (6 bases). The germline CDR1 and CDR2 sequences are SGHTA and FQGNSA. There are 16 residues in the CDR3. V was pared by 1 base and J by 8 bases, with 20 bases between. In DNA, the CDR3 is TGTGCCAGCAGCTTAGGGGCTTCTACAGGGATGGAGGGCTACACCTTC. It yields the protein CASSLGASTGMEGYTF.

This chain uses TRBV7-2 with TRBJ1-2, with 9 bases that match TRBD1. Unmatched junction bases numbered 12, after V lost 8 bases and J lost 2 bases. Germline CDR1 reads SGHTA; CDR2 reads FQGNSA. This CDR3 comprises 16 residues. This chain's CDR3 is CASQVGTGRGNYGYTF. The CDR3 coding sequence is TGTGCCAGCCAAGTAGGGACAGGGCGGGGGAACTATGGCTACACCTTC.

This clone was observed once. The CDR3 DNA sequence: TGTGCCAGTAGTATGAAGTCGGCGGGTGGAAACACCATATATTTT. It codes for CASSMKSAGGNTIYF. The chain employs TRBV19 and TRBJ1-3, with D uncertain. V dropped 3 bases and J dropped 3 bases, with 12 bases sitting between them. In germline, CDR1 is LNHDA, CDR2 SQIVND (reference sequence). The CDR3 length is 15 residues.

V is TRBV28 and J is TRBJ2-4; TRBD1 might be the D (7 bases). Trimming shortened V by 6 bases and J by 3 bases, and 9 bases separated the two germline ends. Germline CDR1 is MDHEN and CDR2 is SYDVKM. The CDR3 spans 13 residues. CDR3 sequence (DNA): TGTGCCAGCAGCCAGGGGGGCAAAAACATTCAGTACTTC. This codes for CASSQGGKNIQYF. The full variable domain, its missing parts supplied by reference TRBV28 and TRBJ2-4, is DVKVTQSSRYLVKRTGEKVFLECVQDMDHENMFWYRQDPGLGLRLIYFSYDVKMKEKGDIPEGYSVSREKKERFSLILESASTNQTSMYLCASSQGGKNIQYFGAGTRLSVL.

The chain carries TRBV4-3 and TRBJ2-2; 9 nucleotides agree with TRBD1. The J segment lost 3 bases and the V segment lost 8 bases, leaving 4 bases of the junction unmatched. The CDR3 contains 14 residues. Germline loops: CDR1 LGHNA, CDR2 YSLEER. In DNA, the CDR3 is TGCGCCAGCGGGGACAGGGCATACACCGGGGAGCTGTTTTTT. It yields the protein CASGDRAYTGELFF.

This sequence joins TRBV11-3 and TRBJ2-1; D perhaps matches TRBD2 (5 bases). V shed 5 bases and J shed 2 bases, with 7 bases lying between them. CDR3 length: 13 amino acids. The germline V gene encodes CDR1 SGHNT and CDR2 YENEEA. In DNA form, the CDR3 reads TGTGCCAGCAGCCCCGGGACCTACAATGAGCAGTTCTTC. Its translation is CASSPGTYNEQFF.

The chain is built from TRBV27 and TRBJ1-1, with D hard to call. The CDR3 covers 14 residues. The ends were cut back, 4 bases at V and 5 bases at J, with 14 bases in the middle. Germline CDR1 is MNHEY and CDR2 is SMNVEV (reference sequence). Here the CDR3 DNA reads TGTGCCAGCAGTTCTAGTCTCTTATGGACTGAAGCTTTCTTT. It specifies CASSSSLLWTEAFF.

This clone appeared a few times. The chain couples TRBV4-3 to TRBJ2-5; 11 bases match TRBD1. Germline CDR1 and CDR2: LGHNA and YSLEER. The CDR3 sequence is 15 residues long. V lost 0 bases, J lost 4 bases, and 1 base stayed unmatched. The CDR3 nucleotides read TGCGCCAGCAGCCAAGAGGACAGGGGGCGAGAGACCCAGTACTTC. Translated, it gives CASSQEDRGRETQYF.

The rearrangement uses TRBV25-1 and TRBJ1-5, with 10 bases lining up with TRBD1. The V segment lost 4 bases and the J segment 4 bases; nucleotides outside the gene matches: 1. The CDR3 length is 14 residues. Germline CDR1 and CDR2: MGHDK and SYGVNS. The CDR3 sequence: CASSGTGGNQPQHF. CDR3 sequence (DNA): TGTGCCAGCAGTGGGACAGGGGGGAATCAGCCCCAGCATTTT. Full variable domain (missing parts from reference TRBV25-1 and TRBJ1-5): EADIYQTPRYLVIGTGKKITLECSQTMGHDKMYWYQQDPGMELHLIHYSYGVNSTEKGDLSSESTVSRIRTEHFPLTLESARPSHTSQYLCASSGTGGNQPQHFGDGTRLSIL.

The CDR3 DNA reads TGTGCCAGCAGGGACTCGACAGGGGGCAATCAGCCCCAGCATTTT. Residues: CASRDSTGGNQPQHF. This rearrangement joins TRBV6-1 to TRBJ1-5, with 8 nucleotides matching TRBD1. There are 15 residues in the CDR3. V trimming: 6 bases; J trimming: 2 bases; junction bases outside the gene matches: 6. Germline values: CDR1 MNHNS, CDR2 SASEGT.

V usage is TRBV6-6 and J usage is TRBJ1-5; D is ambiguous. Germline assignment: CDR1 MNHNY and CDR2 SVGAGI (reference sequence). This CDR3 region has 12 residues. Trimming shortened V by 7 bases and J by 1 base, and 5 bases separated the two germline ends. CDR3 sequence (DNA): TGTGCCAGCACCCGGAGCAATCAGCCCCAGCATTTT. Translated, it gives CASTRSNQPQHF.

V and J are TRBV7-9 and TRBJ2-7, with TRBD1 as a possible D gene (6 bases). The V end lost 5 bases, the J end lost 0 bases, and 20 bases lay between the germline ends. The germline V gene encodes CDR1 SEHNR and CDR2 FQNEAQ (reference sequence). CDR3 length: 17 amino acids. The DNA of the CDR3 is TGTGCCAGCAGCCTAACCGAGGGACACACGAGCTCCTACGAGCAGTACTTC. It encodes CASSLTEGHTSSYEQYF.

The chain couples TRBV7-2 to TRBJ2-5, with D unclear. Trimming stripped 5 bases from V and 5 bases from J, with 15 bases between. CDR1 and CDR2 (germline): SGHTA, FQGNSA. The CDR3 contains 14 residues. The CDR3 loop is CASSVKGGWETQYF. The CDR3 DNA is TGTGCCAGCAGCGTAAAAGGCGGTTGGGAGACCCAGTACTTC.

This chain uses TRBV9 with TRBJ1-1; TRBD1 matches 7 bases. With 0 bases clipped from V and 3 bases from J, the junction kept 5 bases outside the gene matches. Germline assignment: CDR1 SGDLS and CDR2 YYNGEE. The CDR3 contains 15 residues. This CDR3 reads CASSVVGQGDTEAFF. CDR3 nucleotide sequence: TGTGCCAGCAGCGTAGTAGGGCAGGGGGACACTGAAGCTTTCTTT.